A single sample is the source of the 22 T cell receptor beta chains below, sequenced in a study of blood T cell repertoires in COVID-19. Data came from immunoSEQ multiplex PCR; TCRdb stores just in-frame clones and leaves some out. The sample holds tens of thousands of clones, 82% seen once. What was sequenced was peripheral blood. These receptors were obtained from a woman in her fifties or sixties with acute or convalescent COVID-19.

This chain uses TRBV24-1 with TRBJ2-5, with 7 positions matching TRBD1. Unmatched junction bases numbered 6, after V lost 4 bases and J lost 8 bases. Germline CDR1 reads KGHDR; CDR2 reads SFDVKD. The CDR3 has 13 residues. DNA for the CDR3: TGTGCCACCAGTGAAGGACAGGTCATAACCCAGTACTTC. It translates to CATSEGQVITQYF.

The chain carries TRBV3-1 (or the pseudogene TRBV3-2) and TRBJ2-3; D is uncertain. V lost 3 bases, J lost 8 bases, and 12 bases lay in between. CDR1 and CDR2 (germline): LGHDT, YNNKEL (reference sequence). This CDR3 has 13 amino acids. The CDR3 spells CASSQAQVGTQYF. DNA of the CDR3: TGTGCCAGCAGCCAGGCCCAGGTGGGTACGCAGTATTTT.

The chain has TRBV2 and TRBJ1-2; 8 nucleotides line up with TRBD1. Trimming cost V 6 bases and J 7 bases; bases outside gene matches: 13. The CDR3 contains 15 residues. The germline V gene encodes CDR1 SNHLY and CDR2 FYNNEI. The DNA for the CDR3 is TGTGCCAGCAGAATAGGCACAGGGGGTGGGTTTGGCTACACCTTC. Translating gives CASRIGTGGGFGYTF.

V gene TRBV6-2 or TRBV6-3 combines with J gene TRBJ1-1, with D possibly being TRBD1 (6 bases). Germline V gene data show CDR1 as MNHEY and CDR2 as SVGEGT. Deletions cut 6 bases from V and 0 bases from J, with 17 bases between. This CDR3 spans 16 amino acids. CDR3 coding DNA: TGTGCCAGCAGCTCTCACAGGGTTGAGGTGAACACTGAAGCTTTCTTT. Protein product: CASSSHRVEVNTEAFF.

The V gene is TRBV7-6, the J gene TRBJ1-6; TRBD1 agrees at 11 bases. CDR3 length equals 15 residues. The ends lost 5 bases at V and 8 bases at J; junction bases unmatched: 5. The V gene's germline CDR1 is SGHVS and CDR2 FNYEAQ. CDR3 sequence: CASSRSGQGDSPLHF. As DNA, the CDR3 is TGTGCCAGCAGCCGCTCGGGACAGGGGGATTCACCCCTCCACTTT.

CDR3 in amino acids: CASRGTGFTEAFF. The CDR3 coding sequence is TGTGCCAGCAGAGGAACAGGGTTCACTGAAGCTTTCTTT. The chain uses TRBV6-5 and TRBJ1-1; D perhaps matches TRBD1 (6 bases). The CDR3 is made up of 13 amino acids. Germline CDR1 is MNHEY and CDR2 is SVGAGI. Trimming pared 6 bases from V and 4 bases from J, leaving 12 bases between.

The chain links TRBV28 to TRBJ1-1; D uncertain. Looked up from germline, CDR1 is MDHEN and CDR2 is SYDVKM. The CDR3 length is 13 residues. With 11 bases removed from V and 8 bases from J, the gap between germline ends came to 21 bases. CDR3 sequence: CAHRLNLEREAFF. The CDR3 DNA reads TGTGCCCACCGCCTAAACCTGGAGCGGGAAGCTTTCTTT.

This clone was seen more than once but under ten times. The chain couples TRBV15 to TRBJ2-5; TRBD2 matches 12 bases. The V gene end was trimmed by 4 bases and the J gene end by 5 bases; junction bases not matched to a gene: 2. CDR3 length equals 14 residues. The germline CDR1 and CDR2 sequences are LNHNV and YYDKDF (reference sequence). CDR3 loop: CATSKGTSGETQYF. CDR3 DNA sequence: TGTGCCACCAGCAAGGGGACTAGCGGGGAGACCCAGTACTTC.

The chain is built from TRBV19 and TRBJ1-5; 9 nucleotides match TRBD1. Germline loops: CDR1 LNHDA, CDR2 SQIVND (reference sequence). J gave up 6 bases and V 8 bases, and 8 bases lay outside the gene matches. The CDR3 is 14 amino acids. The DNA for the CDR3 is TGTGCCAGTGCCGGCACAGGGGGCTCTCAGCCCCAGCATTTT. It codes for CASAGTGGSQPQHF.

V and J are TRBV6-2 or TRBV6-3 and TRBJ1-6; TRBD1 matches at 7 bases. This CDR3 comprises 15 residues. From germline, CDR1 is MNHEY and CDR2 SVGEGT. V was clipped by 8 bases and J by 9 bases; unmatched bases: 13. The CDR3 is CASRPPGQNGSPLHF. The CDR3 nucleotides read TGTGCCAGCCGCCCCCCGGGACAGAACGGTTCACCCCTCCACTTT.

V and J are TRBV28 and TRBJ2-7, with D perhaps matching TRBD1 (5 bases). Trimming stripped 3 bases from V and 6 bases from J, with 12 bases between. The CDR3 extends over 13 amino acids. The germline gives CDR1 MDHEN, CDR2 SYDVKM. The CDR3 nucleotides read TGTGCCAGCAGTTTTCCCAGGGTTGGCGAGCAGTACTTC. Protein: CASSFPRVGEQYF.

The chain couples TRBV19 to TRBJ2-2; TRBD2 agrees at 9 bases. There are 17 residues in the CDR3. Germline CDR1 is LNHDA and CDR2 is SQIVND (reference sequence). The junction had 11 bases not matched to a gene; V was cut back by 5 bases and J by 4 bases. CDR3 in DNA: TGTGCCAGTAGTCTCGCCGGCGCGGGGGGGCCCACCGGGGAGCTGTTTTTT. It codes for CASSLAGAGGPTGELFF.

The chain links TRBV6-7 to TRBJ1-5, with D possibly being TRBD1 (5 bases). TRBV6-7 is reported as an ORF; its role is uncertain. Trimming cost V 7 bases and J 15 bases, with 22 bases left between them. CDR3 size: 13 residues. CDR3 region: CASTQLRGVSWHF. The CDR3, as DNA: TGTGCCAGCACTCAATTGCGGGGGGTTAGCTGGCATTTT.

The chain combines TRBV5-4 with TRBJ1-1; no clear D gene. V was trimmed by 0 bases and J by 5 bases, leaving 8 bases between them. The V gene's germline CDR1 is SGHNT and CDR2 YYREEE (reference sequence). The CDR3 spans 13 residues. CDR3: CASSLVRETEAFF. CDR3 DNA: TGTGCCAGCAGCTTGGTCCGGGAAACTGAAGCTTTCTTT.

The chain carries TRBV6-5 and TRBJ1-2; D perhaps matches TRBD1 (5 bases). Between the trimmed V and J ends, which lost 8 bases and 3 bases, there was a span of 10 bases. The germline CDR1 and CDR2 sequences are MNHEY and SVGAGI. This CDR3 is built from 12 residues. CDR3 residues: CASQSGDYGYTF. DNA of the CDR3: TGTGCCAGCCAGTCGGGGGACTATGGCTACACCTTC.

This rearrangement joins TRBV10-2 to TRBJ2-2; D is possibly TRBD1 (6 bases). This CDR3 contains 15 residues. V lost 8 bases, J lost 2 bases, and 15 bases lay in between. Germline V CDR1 and CDR2: WSHSY, SAAADI. The CDR3: CASQQSRGNTGELFF. CDR3 coding DNA: TGCGCCAGCCAACAGTCCAGGGGAAACACCGGGGAGCTGTTTTTT.

This chain connects TRBV21-1 to TRBJ2-1; the DNA was not used to check the table's D call, TRBD1. TRBV21-1 is marked as a pseudogene. The CDR3 has 17 residues. The CDR3 protein is CASSKAPTGKDHNEQFF. The CDR3 region has the DNA TGTGCCAGCAGCAAAGCGCCGACAGGGAAAGATCACAATGAGCAGTTCTTC.

The chain carries TRBV19 and TRBJ1-5; TRBD1 aligns across 8 bases. J was trimmed by 3 bases and V by 7 bases; bases with no gene match: 5. Germline V CDR1 and CDR2: LNHDA, SQIVND (reference sequence). The CDR3 extends over 14 amino acids. CDR3 sequence: CASIDRGYNQPQHF. As DNA, the CDR3 is TGTGCCAGTATCGACAGGGGATACAATCAGCCCCAGCATTTT.

This chain uses TRBV6-1 with TRBJ2-5; D is possibly TRBD1 (5 bases). The CDR3 has 15 residues. Germline CDR1 and CDR2: MNHNS and SASEGT. V gave up 5 bases and J gave up 5 bases, with 18 bases separating them. The CDR3 coding sequence is TGTGCCAGCAGTCTTCAGGGAAATACCGAGGAGACCCAGTACTTC. Encoded protein: CASSLQGNTEETQYF.

The chain recombines TRBV7-9 with TRBJ2-1; D gene uncertain. Trimming removed 7 bases from V and 3 bases from J, with 19 bases in between. CDR3 length: 16 residues. CDR1 and CDR2 from the germline V gene are SEHNR and FQNEAQ (reference sequence). CDR3 coding DNA: TGTGCCAGCACCATTGGCCCTCAGGATTTCTACAATGAGCAGTTCTTC. Translated: CASTIGPQDFYNEQFF.

This chain uses TRBV3-1 (or the pseudogene TRBV3-2) with TRBJ1-4; 8 positions agree with TRBD1. The germline CDR1 and CDR2 sequences are LGHDT and YNNKEL (reference sequence). V shed 5 bases and J 3 bases; nucleotides not matched to a gene: 8. CDR3 length equals 16 residues. The CDR3 nucleotides are TGTGCCAGCAGCTACGGGACAGGATACTCTAATGAAAAACTGTTTTTT. It codes for CASSYGTGYSNEKLFF.

The chain combines TRBV30 with TRBJ1-2; D unclear. The CDR3 is made up of 14 amino acids. Trimming stripped 0 bases from V and 8 bases from J, with 16 bases between. Germline CDR1 reads GTSNPN; CDR2 reads SVGIG (reference sequence). CDR3 sequence reads: CAWSVASGAAGYTF. The CDR3 bases are TGTGCCTGGAGTGTAGCCTCGGGAGCCGCGGGCTACACCTTC.